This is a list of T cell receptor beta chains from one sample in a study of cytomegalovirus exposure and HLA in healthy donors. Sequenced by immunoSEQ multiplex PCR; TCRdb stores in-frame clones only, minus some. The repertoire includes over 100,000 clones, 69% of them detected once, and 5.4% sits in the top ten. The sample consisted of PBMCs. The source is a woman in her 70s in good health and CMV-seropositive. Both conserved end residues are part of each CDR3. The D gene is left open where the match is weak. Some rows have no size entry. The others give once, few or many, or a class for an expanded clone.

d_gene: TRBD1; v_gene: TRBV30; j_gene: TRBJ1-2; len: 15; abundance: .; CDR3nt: TGTGCCTGGAGTATGAGGGGGCTGCCTAACTATGGCTACACCTTC; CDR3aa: CAWSMRGLPNYGYTF
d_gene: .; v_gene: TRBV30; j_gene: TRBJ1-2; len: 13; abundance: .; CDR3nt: TGTGCCTGGAGTGGGGCGGGCGTCTATGGCTACACCTTC; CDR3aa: CAWSGAGVYGYTF
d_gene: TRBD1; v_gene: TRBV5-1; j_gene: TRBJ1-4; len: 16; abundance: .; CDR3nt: TGCGCCAGCAGCTCTGGCGGGACAGGGGTTAATGAAAAACTGTTTTTT; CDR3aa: CASSSGGTGVNEKLFF
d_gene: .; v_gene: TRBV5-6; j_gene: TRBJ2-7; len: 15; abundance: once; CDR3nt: TGTGCCAGCAGCTTGGGTGGGGGCGCCTCCTACGAGCAGTACTTC; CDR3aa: CASSLGGGASYEQYF
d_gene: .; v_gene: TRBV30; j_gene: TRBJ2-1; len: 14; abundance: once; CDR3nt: TGTGCCTGGAGTGTCTCGCGGCACAACAATGAGCAGTTCTTC; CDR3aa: CAWSVSRHNNEQFF
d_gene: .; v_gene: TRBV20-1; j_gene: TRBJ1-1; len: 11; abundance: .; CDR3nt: TGCAGTGCAGGGGAGAACACTGAAGCTTTCTTT; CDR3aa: CSAGENTEAFF
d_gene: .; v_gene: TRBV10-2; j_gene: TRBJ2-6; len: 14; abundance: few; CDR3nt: TGCGCCAGCAGGGACAGCTCTGGGGCCAACGTCCTGACTTTC; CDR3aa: CASRDSSGANVLTF
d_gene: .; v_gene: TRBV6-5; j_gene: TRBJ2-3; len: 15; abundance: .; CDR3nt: TGTGCCAGCCGGCTATCAGGGACTAGCACAGATACGCAGTATTTT; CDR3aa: CASRLSGTSTDTQYF
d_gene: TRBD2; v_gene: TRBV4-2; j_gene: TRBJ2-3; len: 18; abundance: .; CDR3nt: TGTGCCAGCAGCCAAGTTTCGACCGGGGGGGCCGGGACAGATACGCAGTATTTT; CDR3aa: CASSQVSTGGAGTDTQYF
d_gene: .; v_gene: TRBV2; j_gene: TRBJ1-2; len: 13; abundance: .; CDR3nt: TGTGCCAGCACCCTGGCGGGGGGCCAGAGCTACACCTTC; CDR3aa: CASTLAGGQSYTF
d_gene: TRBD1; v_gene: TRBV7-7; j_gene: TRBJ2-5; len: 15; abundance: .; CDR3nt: TGTGCCAGCAGCCTCCTGACGGGACAGGGAAAGAACCAGTACTTC; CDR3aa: CASSLLTGQGKNQYF
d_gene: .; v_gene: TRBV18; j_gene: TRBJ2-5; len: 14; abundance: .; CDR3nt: TGTGCCAGCTCACCATCCCTAGTCCAAGAGACCCAGTACTTC; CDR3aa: CASSPSLVQETQYF
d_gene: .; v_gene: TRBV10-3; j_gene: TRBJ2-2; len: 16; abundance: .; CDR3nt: TGTGCCATCAGCGCGTCGGACAGATCGAACACCGGGGAGCTGTTTTTT; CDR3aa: CAISASDRSNTGELFF
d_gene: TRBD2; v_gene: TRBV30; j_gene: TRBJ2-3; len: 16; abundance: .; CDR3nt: TGTGCCTGGAGTACCCAGCGGGGGGGCGTTCGAGATACGCAGTATTTT; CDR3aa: CAWSTQRGGVRDTQYF
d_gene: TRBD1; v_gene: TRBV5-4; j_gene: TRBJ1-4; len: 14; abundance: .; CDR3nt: TGTGCCAGCAGCTTAACAGGGGATCATGAAAAACTGTTTTTT; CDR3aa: CASSLTGDHEKLFF
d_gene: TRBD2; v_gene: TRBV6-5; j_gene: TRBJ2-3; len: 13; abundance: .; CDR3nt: TGTGCCAGCAGGCGGGGGAGCACAGATACGCAGTATTTT; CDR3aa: CASRRGSTDTQYF
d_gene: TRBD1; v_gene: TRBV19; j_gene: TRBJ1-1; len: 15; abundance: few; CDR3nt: TGTGCCAGTAGCCTGGGACAGGGGGCCGGCACTGAAGCTTTCTTT; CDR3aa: CASSLGQGAGTEAFF
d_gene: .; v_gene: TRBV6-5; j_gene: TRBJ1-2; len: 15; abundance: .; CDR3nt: TGTGCCAGCAGTTACATTCTCGACAGAAACTATGGCTACACCTTC; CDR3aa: CASSYILDRNYGYTF
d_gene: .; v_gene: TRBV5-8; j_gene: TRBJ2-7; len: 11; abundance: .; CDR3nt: TGTGCCAGCAGCTGGGCGAACGAGCAGTACTTC; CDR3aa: CASSWANEQYF
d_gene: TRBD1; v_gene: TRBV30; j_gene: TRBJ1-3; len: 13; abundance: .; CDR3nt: TGTGCCTGGAGCCCGGACAGGGGAAACACCATATATTTT; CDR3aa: CAWSPDRGNTIYF
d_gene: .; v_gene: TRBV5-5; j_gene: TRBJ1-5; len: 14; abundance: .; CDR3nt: TGTGCCAGCAGCTTGGATCTTAGCAATCAGCCCCAGCATTTT; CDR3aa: CASSLDLSNQPQHF
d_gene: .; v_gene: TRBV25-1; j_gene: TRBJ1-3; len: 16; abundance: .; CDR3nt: TGTGCCAGCAGTGAATATAGAACCAACTCTGGAAACACCATATATTTT; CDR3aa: CASSEYRTNSGNTIYF
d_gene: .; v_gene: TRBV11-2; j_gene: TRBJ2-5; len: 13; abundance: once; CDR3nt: TGTGCCAGCAGCTTAGATCAAATGGGGGGACTGTACTTC; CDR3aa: CASSLDQMGGLYF
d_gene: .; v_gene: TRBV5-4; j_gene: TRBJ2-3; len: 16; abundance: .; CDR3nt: TGTGCCAGCAGCCGGGGTGGAGTAGCGGCTACAGATACGCAGTATTTT; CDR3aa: CASSRGGVAATDTQYF
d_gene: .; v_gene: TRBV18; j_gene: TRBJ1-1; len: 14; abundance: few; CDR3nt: TGTGCCAGCTCACCGACAGCTTTGAACACTGAAGCTTTCTTT; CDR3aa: CASSPTALNTEAFF
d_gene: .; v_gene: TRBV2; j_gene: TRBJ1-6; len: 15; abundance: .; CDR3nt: TGTGCCAGCAGTGCCGAGGCAGCAAATAATTCACCCCTCCACTTT; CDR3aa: CASSAEAANNSPLHF
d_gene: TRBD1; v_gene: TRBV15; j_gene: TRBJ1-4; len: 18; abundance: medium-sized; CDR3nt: TGTGCCACCAGCAGACTGTACAGGGGGCGAGCAACTAATGAAAAACTGTTTTTT; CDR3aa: CATSRLYRGRATNEKLFF
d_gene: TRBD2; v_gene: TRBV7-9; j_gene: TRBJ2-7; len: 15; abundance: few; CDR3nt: TGTGCCAGCAGCTTGGGGGACTACCGTTCATACGAGCAGTACTTC; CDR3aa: CASSLGDYRSYEQYF
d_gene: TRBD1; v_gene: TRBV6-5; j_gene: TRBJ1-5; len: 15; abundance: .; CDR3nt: TGTGCCAGCAGTTCCCGACAGGGAAGCAATCAGCCCCAGCATTTT; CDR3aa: CASSSRQGSNQPQHF
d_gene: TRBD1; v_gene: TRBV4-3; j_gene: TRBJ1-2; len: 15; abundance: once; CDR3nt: TGCGCCAGCAGCCAAGATCTCGCAGGGGGCTATGGCTACACCTTC; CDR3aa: CASSQDLAGGYGYTF
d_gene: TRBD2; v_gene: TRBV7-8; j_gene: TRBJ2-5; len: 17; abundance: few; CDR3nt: TGTGCCAGCAGCTTGACTAGCGGGGGGCCGGGTAGGGAGACCCAGTACTTC; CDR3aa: CASSLTSGGPGRETQYF
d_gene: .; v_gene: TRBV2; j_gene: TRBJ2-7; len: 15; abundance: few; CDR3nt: TGTGCCAGCAGTGAAGCTCACGGACAAACCTACGAGCAGTACTTC; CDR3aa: CASSEAHGQTYEQYF
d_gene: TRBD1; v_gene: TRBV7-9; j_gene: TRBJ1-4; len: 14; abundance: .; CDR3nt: TGTGCCAGCAGTTCCGGGACAGGATTCGAAAAACTGTTTTTT; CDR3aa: CASSSGTGFEKLFF
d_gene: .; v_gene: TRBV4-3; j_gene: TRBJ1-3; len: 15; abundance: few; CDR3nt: TGCGCCAGCAGCCAAACTATGAGCTCTGGAAACACCATATATTTT; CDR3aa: CASSQTMSSGNTIYF
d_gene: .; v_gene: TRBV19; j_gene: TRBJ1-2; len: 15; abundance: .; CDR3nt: TGTGCCAGTCGACAGCAGGTTAGGGCTAACTATGGCTACACCTTC; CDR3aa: CASRQQVRANYGYTF
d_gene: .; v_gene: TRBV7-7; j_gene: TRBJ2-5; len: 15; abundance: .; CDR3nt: TGTGCTAGCAGCTCGTTGGCGGGGTACCAAGAGACCCAGTACTTC; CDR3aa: CASSSLAGYQETQYF
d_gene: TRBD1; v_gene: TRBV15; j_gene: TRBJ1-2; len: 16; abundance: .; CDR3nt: TGTGCCACCAGCAGAGGGACAGGCGATCTCCCTCGGGGCTACACCTTC; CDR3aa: CATSRGTGDLPRGYTF
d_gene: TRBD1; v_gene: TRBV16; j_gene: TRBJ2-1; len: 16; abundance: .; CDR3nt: TGTGCCAGCAGCCCGCCCGGAACAGGGGGCTACAATGAGCAGTTCTTC; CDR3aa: CASSPPGTGGYNEQFF
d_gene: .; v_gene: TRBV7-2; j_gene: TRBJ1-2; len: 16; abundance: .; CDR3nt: TGTGCCAGCAGCTTATTTTTGGGGGCTTTAAATGGAGGCTACACCTTC; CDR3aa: CASSLFLGALNGGYTF
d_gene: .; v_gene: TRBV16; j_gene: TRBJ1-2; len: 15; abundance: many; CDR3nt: TGTGCCAGCAGCCAATCAGCAGGTAACGGCTATGGCTACACCTTC; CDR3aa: CASSQSAGNGYGYTF
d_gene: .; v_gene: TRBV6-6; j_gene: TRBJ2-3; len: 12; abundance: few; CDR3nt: TGTGCCAGCACCCTCCCGGGGGATACGCAGTATTTT; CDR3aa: CASTLPGDTQYF
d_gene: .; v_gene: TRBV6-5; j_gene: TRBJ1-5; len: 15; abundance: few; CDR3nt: TGTGCCAGCAGTACACAGGGATATAGCAATCAGCCCCAGCATTTT; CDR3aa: CASSTQGYSNQPQHF
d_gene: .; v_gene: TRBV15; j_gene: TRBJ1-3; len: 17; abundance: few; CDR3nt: TGTGCCACCAGCAGAGCCCGTGGACAGTTATCTGGAAACACCATATATTTT; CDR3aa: CATSRARGQLSGNTIYF
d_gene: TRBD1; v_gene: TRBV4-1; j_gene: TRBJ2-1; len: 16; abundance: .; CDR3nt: TGCGCCAGCAGCCAAGCCCCGGGACAGGGGAAGGGTGAGCAGTTCTTC; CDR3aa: CASSQAPGQGKGEQFF
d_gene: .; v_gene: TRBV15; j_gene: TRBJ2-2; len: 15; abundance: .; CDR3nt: TGTGCCACGAGTTTGGCAAGGGAGTACACCGGGGAGCTGTTTTTT; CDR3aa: CATSLAREYTGELFF
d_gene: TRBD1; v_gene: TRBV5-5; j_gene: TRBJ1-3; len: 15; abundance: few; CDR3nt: TGTGCCAGCAGCTTAGGGGGCGCGACTGGAAACACCATATATTTT; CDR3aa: CASSLGGATGNTIYF
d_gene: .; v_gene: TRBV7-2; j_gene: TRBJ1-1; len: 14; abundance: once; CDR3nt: TGTGCCAGCACCCGGACAGCCCCCGGTGGGGAAGCTTTCTTT; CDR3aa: CASTRTAPGGEAFF
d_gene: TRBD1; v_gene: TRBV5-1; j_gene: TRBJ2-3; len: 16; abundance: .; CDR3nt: TGCGCCAGCAGCGGCCTTACAGGGGGCGGCACAGATACGCAGTATTTT; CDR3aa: CASSGLTGGGTDTQYF
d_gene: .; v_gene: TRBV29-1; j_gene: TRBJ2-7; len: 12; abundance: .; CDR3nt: TGCAGCAGCGGAGATGGCATCAAAGAGCAGTACTTC; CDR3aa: CSSGDGIKEQYF
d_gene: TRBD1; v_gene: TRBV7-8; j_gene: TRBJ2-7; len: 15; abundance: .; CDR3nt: TGTGCCAGCAGTCGCGACAGGGGTAATTCCTACGAGCAGTACTTC; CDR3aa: CASSRDRGNSYEQYF
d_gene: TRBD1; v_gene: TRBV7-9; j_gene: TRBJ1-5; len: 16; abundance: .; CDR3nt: TGTGCCAGCAGCTTGGACAGGGCCGCTGGCAATCAGCCCCAGCATTTT; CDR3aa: CASSLDRAAGNQPQHF
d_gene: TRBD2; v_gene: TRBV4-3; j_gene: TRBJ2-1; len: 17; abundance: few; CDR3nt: TGCGCCAGCAGCCAGTCCGGGACTAGCGGGGGGCACTCTGAGCAGTTCTTC; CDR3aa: CASSQSGTSGGHSEQFF
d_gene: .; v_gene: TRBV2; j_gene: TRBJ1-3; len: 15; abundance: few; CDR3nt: TGTGCCAGCAGTGAAAAGGGGGTCCCTGGAAACACCATATATTTT; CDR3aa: CASSEKGVPGNTIYF
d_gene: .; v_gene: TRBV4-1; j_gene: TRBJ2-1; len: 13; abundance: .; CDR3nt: TGCGCCAGCAGCCGCGGGACGTCGTCTGAGCAGTTCTTC; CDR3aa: CASSRGTSSEQFF
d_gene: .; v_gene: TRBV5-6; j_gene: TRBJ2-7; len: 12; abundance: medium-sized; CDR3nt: TGTGCCAGCAGCGCGGGTCACTACGAGCAGTACTTC; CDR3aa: CASSAGHYEQYF
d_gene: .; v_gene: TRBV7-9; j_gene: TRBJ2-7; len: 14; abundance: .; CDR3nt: TGTGCCAGCAGCTCCCCGACATCAACAGGAAAGCAGTACTTC; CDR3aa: CASSSPTSTGKQYF
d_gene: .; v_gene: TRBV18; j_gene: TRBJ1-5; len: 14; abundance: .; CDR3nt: TGTGCCAGCTCCCTGCTTGAGGAGTATCAGCCCCAGCATTTT; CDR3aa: CASSLLEEYQPQHF
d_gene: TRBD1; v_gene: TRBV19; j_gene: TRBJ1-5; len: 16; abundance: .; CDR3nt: TGTGCCAGTAGTATAGTTAGGACAGGGGGCCATCAGCCCCAGCATTTT; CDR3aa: CASSIVRTGGHQPQHF
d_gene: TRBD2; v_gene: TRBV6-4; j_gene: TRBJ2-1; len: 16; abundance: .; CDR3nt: TGTGCCAGCAGTGACTCGTTGCGGGGGGGGTACAATGAGCAGTTCTTC; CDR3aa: CASSDSLRGGYNEQFF
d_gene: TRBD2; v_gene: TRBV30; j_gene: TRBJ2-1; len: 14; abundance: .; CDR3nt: TGTGCCTGGACTGGAGCGGGGGGGGTTTATGAGCAGTTCTTC; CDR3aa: CAWTGAGGVYEQFF